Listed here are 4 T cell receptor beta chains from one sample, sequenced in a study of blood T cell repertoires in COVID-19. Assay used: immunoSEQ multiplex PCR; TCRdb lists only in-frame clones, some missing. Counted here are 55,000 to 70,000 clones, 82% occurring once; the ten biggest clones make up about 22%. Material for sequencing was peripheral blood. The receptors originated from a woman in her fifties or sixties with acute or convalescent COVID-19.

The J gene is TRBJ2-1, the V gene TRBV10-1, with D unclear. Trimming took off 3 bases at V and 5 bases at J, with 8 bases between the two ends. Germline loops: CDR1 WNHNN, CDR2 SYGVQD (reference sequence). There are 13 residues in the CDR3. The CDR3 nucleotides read TGCGCCAGCAGTGATTGGGCTAACAATGAGCAGTTCTTC. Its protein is CASSDWANNEQFF.

The CDR3 sequence: CASSMTGGTEAFF. The CDR3 region has the DNA TGTGCCAGCAGCATGACAGGGGGCACTGAAGCTTTCTTT. The J gene is TRBJ1-1, the V gene TRBV5-4; 9 bases map to TRBD1. There are 13 residues in the CDR3. Trimming removed 4 bases from V and 4 bases from J; junction bases left unmatched: 2. Germline CDR1 SGHNT, CDR2 YYREEE (reference sequence).

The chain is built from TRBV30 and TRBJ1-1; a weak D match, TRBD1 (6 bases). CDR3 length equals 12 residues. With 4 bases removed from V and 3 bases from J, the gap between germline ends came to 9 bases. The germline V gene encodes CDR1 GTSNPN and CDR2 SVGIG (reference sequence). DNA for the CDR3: TGTGCCTGGACTGGACAGTACACTGAAGCTTTCTTT. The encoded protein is CAWTGQYTEAFF.

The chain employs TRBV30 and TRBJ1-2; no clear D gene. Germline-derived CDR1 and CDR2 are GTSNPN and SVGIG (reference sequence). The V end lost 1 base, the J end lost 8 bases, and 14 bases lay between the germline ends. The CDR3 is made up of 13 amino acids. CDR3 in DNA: TGTGCCTGGAGTGCCCGTGGTACAGAAGGCTACACCTTC. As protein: CAWSARGTEGYTF.